Below are 14 T cell receptor beta chains sequenced from a single sample in a study of technical replicates of blood from several donors. Sequencing was performed with immunoSEQ multiplex PCR; in TCRdb, only in-frame clones are kept and a portion is missing. The sample lists about 68,000 clones, 95% to 97% occurring once. The sample comprised T cells isolated from PBMCs. The receptors were sampled from a human donor in good health.

This chain connects TRBV5-1 to TRBJ2-7; 10 nucleotides align to TRBD2. This CDR3 has 15 residues. V trimming: 4 bases; J trimming: 5 bases; junction bases outside the gene matches: 9. The V gene's germline CDR1 is SGHRS and CDR2 YFSETQ. The CDR3 nucleotides read TGCGCCAGCAGCCTGGGTACTAGCGGGATAAACGAGCAGTACTTC. Translating gives CASSLGTSGINEQYF.

The J gene is TRBJ1-3, the V gene TRBV7-2; maybe TRBD1 (6 bases). V gave up 3 bases and J gave up 9 bases, with 21 bases separating them. This CDR3 has 16 residues. Germline CDR1 SGHTA, CDR2 FQGNSA. In nucleotides, the CDR3 is TGTGCCAGCAGCTTCTTAGGCCGGACAGCCCAACGCACCATATATTTT. Its protein is CASSFLGRTAQRTIYF.

The V call is TRBV5-4, the J call TRBJ2-3; D remains unclear. Trimming took off 2 bases at V and 4 bases at J, with 14 bases between the two ends. Germline V gene lookup returns CDR1 SGHNT and CDR2 YYREEE (reference sequence). This CDR3 comprises 15 residues. The chain's CDR3 is CASSLSPTLSDTQYF. Here the CDR3 DNA reads TGTGCCAGCAGCTTATCACCGACACTTTCAGATACGCAGTATTTT. Filled out from reference TRBV5-4 and TRBJ2-3, the complete variable domain reads ETGVTQSPTHLIKTRGQQVTLRCSSQSGHNTVSWYQQALGQGPQFIFQYYREEENGRGNFPPRFSGLQFPNYSSELNVNALELDDSALYLCASSLSPTLSDTQYFGPGTRLTVL.

The chain links TRBV5-1 to TRBJ2-6, with 9 bases identical to TRBD1. Trimming took 0 bases from V and 1 from J; bases not matched to a gene: 5. The germline V gene encodes CDR1 SGHRS and CDR2 YFSETQ. The CDR3 is 18 residues long. CDR3 in DNA: TGCGCCAGCAGCTTGGGTCCCGGGACAGGGTCTGGGGCCAACGTCCTGACTTTC. This translates into CASSLGPGTGSGANVLTF.

The rearrangement links TRBV2 to TRBJ1-5; TRBD1 matches 7 bases. Per the germline V gene, CDR1 is SNHLY and CDR2 is FYNNEI. J lost 1 base, V lost 3 bases, and 6 bases had no gene match. This CDR3 comprises 16 residues. CDR3 protein: CASSDGTAGSNQPQHF. The CDR3 DNA reads TGTGCCAGCAGTGATGGGACAGCCGGAAGCAATCAGCCCCAGCATTTT.

The gene calls are TRBV10-3 and TRBJ2-7; D is undetermined. From germline, CDR1 is ENHRY and CDR2 SYGVKD. Trimming stripped 2 bases from V and 2 bases from J, with 4 bases between. CDR3 length: 12 residues. CDR3 protein: CAISEPTYEQYF. The CDR3 bases are TGTGCCATCAGTGAGCCCACCTACGAGCAGTACTTC.

This sequence joins TRBV28 and TRBJ1-1, with a weak D call TRBD1 (5 bases). CDR1 and CDR2 from the germline V gene are MDHEN and SYDVKM. This CDR3 contains 11 residues. V was shortened by 8 bases and J by 1 base, with 5 bases between the two germline ends. The CDR3 here is CASQGNTEAFF. The DNA for the CDR3 is TGTGCCAGCCAGGGGAACACTGAAGCTTTCTTT.

This chain uses TRBV2 with TRBJ2-7, with D tentatively TRBD1 or TRBD2 (5 bases each). CDR1 is SNHLY and CDR2 is FYNNEI in the germline V gene. V dropped 8 bases and J dropped 1 base, with 21 bases sitting between them. The CDR3 is 16 residues long. The CDR3 reads CASRGAGAYISYEQYF. DNA for the CDR3: TGTGCCAGCCGTGGGGCGGGTGCTTATATTTCCTACGAGCAGTACTTC.

The V gene is TRBV7-9, the J gene TRBJ2-3, with 7 nucleotides matching TRBD1. Trimming at V came to 6 bases and at J to 2 bases, leaving 11 bases not matched to a gene. The length of the CDR3 is 16 residues. Germline V lookup: CDR1 SEHNR, CDR2 FQNEAQ (reference sequence). This chain's CDR3 is CASRRIRDSHTDTQYF. The CDR3 coding sequence is TGTGCCAGCAGACGAATCCGGGACAGTCACACAGATACGCAGTATTTT.

V gene TRBV11-3 combines with J gene TRBJ2-1; possibly TRBD1 for D (6 bases). Germline CDR1 reads SGHNT; CDR2 reads YENEEA. V was pared by 6 bases and J by 8 bases, with 11 bases between. CDR3 length: 12 amino acids. The CDR3 sequence: CASRTGPHEQFF. In DNA, the CDR3 is TGTGCCAGCAGGACAGGTCCCCATGAGCAGTTCTTC.

The chain combines TRBV27 with TRBJ2-2; D unresolved. Germline V lookup: CDR1 MNHEY, CDR2 SMNVEV (reference sequence). The V gene lost 0 bases and the J gene lost 7 bases, with 9 bases spanning the gap. The CDR3 sequence is 14 residues long. CDR3 DNA: TGTGCCAGCAGTTTATCGAAACGAGGCGGGGAGCTGTTTTTT. It is translated as CASSLSKRGGELFF.

The gene calls are TRBV30 and TRBJ1-2; the match to TRBD1 covers 7 bases. This CDR3 contains 13 residues. Germline V gene lookup returns CDR1 GTSNPN and CDR2 SVGIG (reference sequence). Trimming removed 1 base from V and 4 bases from J; junction bases left unmatched: 3. Here the CDR3 DNA reads TGTGCCTGGAGTGAAGACAGGGTCTATGGCTACACCTTC. Translating it yields CAWSEDRVYGYTF.

V is TRBV5-4 and J is TRBJ2-7; D is unresolved. From germline, CDR1 is SGHNT and CDR2 YYREEE (reference sequence). Trimming left V 2 bases short and J 4 bases short, with 7 bases between. CDR3 length equals 12 residues. The CDR3 sequence is CASSFQKYEQYF. The CDR3 region has the DNA TGTGCCAGCAGCTTCCAGAAGTACGAGCAGTACTTC.

The chain has TRBV10-1 and TRBJ2-1; TRBD2 is a possible D gene (5 bases). Germline V lookup: CDR1 WNHNN, CDR2 SYGVQD (reference sequence). There are 14 residues in the CDR3. Trimming shortened V by 8 bases and J by 2 bases, and 13 bases separated the two germline ends. Here the CDR3 DNA reads TGCGCCAGCTCTCCTAGCCCAGCCTACAATGAGCAGTTCTTC. Translated: CASSPSPAYNEQFF.